The following is a T cell receptor (beta chain) sequence with its context. Its antigen is not yet known. Base-call qualities are not available, and no considerably larger clone is one nucleotide away. This record belongs to a study of blood T cell repertoires in COVID-19 (dated by TCRdb to about 2020). Looking at the study overall: Samples covering the acute and convalescent phases of COVID-19 were provided by collaborators in the United States, Italy and Spain. The prospective study material was composed of cDNA or gDNA derived from T cells, B-cell-depleted T cells, or PBMCs. Subjects who had been exposed to COVID-19, were actively infected with it, or had recovered from it provided the deeply sampled blood TCRbeta repertoires that made up the dataset. A freely available public database, intended as a resource for researchers studying the immune response to SARS-CoV-2, is where the repertoires were released. The samples were drawn from the first 160 participants of the ongoing ImmuneRACE study and from 1,254 subjects provided by 6 global collaborators. The sample metadata nearly always contained a de-identified subject ID, COVID-19 status, age in years and sex. Where HLA class I and class II types were available, the types were taken from metadata supplied by the sample provider, not from assay-based typing. The research as a whole found: The quantity of clinical and demographic metadata differed by source and by participant and was supplied without curation.

TCRbeta CDR3 regions were amplified from genomic DNA using the immunoSEQ Assay, a bias-controlled multiplex PCR. Per the original workflow: Nucleated cell counts per sample were estimated from amplification of reference gene primers within the assay. To quantify the absolute abundance of each unique TCRbeta CDR3 rearrangement, sequence reads were collapsed and filtered. Productive Simpson clonality was computed per sample as the square root of Simpson's diversity index over productive rearrangements. TCRdb provides this immuneACCESS table in a form limited to in-frame rearrangements. Some clones are lacking; in checked studies, under half of them reflect an unresolved V gene, and why the rest are absent is not known. The V and J calls and clone size are taken from that table; D and trimming were inferred from the DNA. Counted in this sample were some 130,000 clones; approximately 85% of them appeared once. About 4.3% of the sample is held by the ten biggest clonotypes.

Collaborating institutions collected whole blood in K2EDTA tubes following their own protocols. For TCRbeta analysis, collaborators shipped samples in one of three forms: frozen whole blood, isolated PBMCs, or DNA extracted from either of those sample types. The receptor's source is a human donor in a cohort sampled during active COVID-19. Input material: peripheral blood.

The CDR3 protein: CASNRDRVNTEAFF. The bases are TGTGCCAGCAACCGGGACAGGGTAAACACTGAAGCTTTCTTT. The chain is made from TRBV6-5 and TRBJ1-1, with 9 middle bases fitting TRBD1. Inclusive of the bounding cysteine and phenylalanine, the CDR3 is 14 residues long. The sequence is cut down to CDR3 DNA, 42 bases in frame from base 1. The germline V end is reduced by 7 bases and the J end by 2 bases; junction bases left unmatched: 5. As encoded in the germline V gene, CDR1 is MNHEY while CDR2 is SVGAGI.